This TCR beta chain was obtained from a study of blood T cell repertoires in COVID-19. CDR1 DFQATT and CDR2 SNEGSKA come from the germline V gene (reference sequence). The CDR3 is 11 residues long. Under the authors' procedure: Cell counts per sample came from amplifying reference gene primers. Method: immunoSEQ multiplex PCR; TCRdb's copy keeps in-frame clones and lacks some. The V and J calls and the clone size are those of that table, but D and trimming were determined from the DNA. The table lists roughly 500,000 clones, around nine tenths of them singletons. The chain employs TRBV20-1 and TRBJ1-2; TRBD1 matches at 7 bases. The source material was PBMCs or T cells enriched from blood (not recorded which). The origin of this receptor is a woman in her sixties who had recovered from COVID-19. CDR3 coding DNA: TGCTGCCAGGGGGGCGAAGGGGGCTACACCTTC. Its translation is CCQGGEGGYTF.